Sequencing of this TCR beta chain was carried out in a study of neurological immune-mediated disorders. This clonotype appeared many times. Its antigen is currently unknown. Study-wide results and limits: Patients with HTLV-1-associated myelopathy had the highest level of TCR clonal expansion, whereas patients with multiple sclerosis had the lowest level, falling beneath the level found in healthy controls.

This CDR3 spans 14 amino acids. The V gene's germline CDR1 is SGHTA and CDR2 FQGNSA. V shed 2 bases and J shed 8 bases, with 13 bases lying between them. It was by 5'RACE with 10-nucleotide random UMIs that the cDNA was made. Sequencing of 15-18 subjects in each run yielded over 190 million TCR-beta sequences. TCRdb re-called the 5' RACE reads through MiXCR, storing one row per CDR3 protein. The sample includes around 30,000 distinct CDR3 sequences, about 1.6% seen only once; the top ten take about 9%. Unsorted libraries were prepared from 2 million PBMCs that had been stored at -80 C. The receptor comes from a woman aged 25 to 45 with multiple sclerosis. The chain carries TRBV7-2 and TRBJ2-1; D might be TRBD1 (5 bases). The specimen sequenced was PBMCs. The CDR3: CASSLTRVRHEQFF. Written as DNA, the CDR3 is TGTGCCAGCAGCTTAACCAGGGTTCGGCATGAGCAGTTCTTC.